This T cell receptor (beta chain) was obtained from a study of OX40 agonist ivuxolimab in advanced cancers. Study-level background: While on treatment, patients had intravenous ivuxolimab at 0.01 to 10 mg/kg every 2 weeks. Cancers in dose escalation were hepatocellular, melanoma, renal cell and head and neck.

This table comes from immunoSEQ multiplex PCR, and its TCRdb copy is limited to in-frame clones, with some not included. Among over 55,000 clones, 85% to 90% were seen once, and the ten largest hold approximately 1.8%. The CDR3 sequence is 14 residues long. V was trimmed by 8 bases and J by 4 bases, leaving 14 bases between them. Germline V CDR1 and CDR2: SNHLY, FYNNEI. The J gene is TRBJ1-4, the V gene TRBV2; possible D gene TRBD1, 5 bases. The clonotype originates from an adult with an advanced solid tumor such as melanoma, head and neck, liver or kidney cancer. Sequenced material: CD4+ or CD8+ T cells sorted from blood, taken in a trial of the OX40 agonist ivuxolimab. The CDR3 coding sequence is TGTGCCAGCCTGCAGGGCCTTGTTAATGAAAAACTGTTTTTT. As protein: CASLQGLVNEKLFF.